The rows below give T cell receptor beta chains drawn from one sample of a study of T cell changes during pregnancy in multiple sclerosis. Sequencing used immunoSEQ multiplex PCR; TCRdb keeps in-frame clones, though not all of them. The table records about 30,000 clones, about 92% of them present only once. The source was CD4+ T cells from peripheral blood mononuclear cells, collected after pregnancy. The receptors come from a female donor with multiple sclerosis, enrolled in a pregnancy study. Both conserved end residues are part of each CDR3. Fields, in order: V gene, D gene, CDR3 protein. The D gene is left open where the match is weak.

V: TRBV5-1
D: -
CDR3: CASSFNRDNEKLFF

V: TRBV30
D: -
CDR3: CAWSVQGNTEAFF

V: TRBV10-3
D: -
CDR3: CAISPGRDGYTF

V: TRBV13
D: TRBD2
CDR3: CASRYETGGRGNEQFF

V: TRBV9
D: TRBD1
CDR3: CASSGTGFYSGANVLTF

V: TRBV11-2
D: -
CDR3: CASQGPAGPQHF

V: TRBV6-6
D: TRBD2
CDR3: CASSYSSGGNEQFF

V: TRBV30
D: TRBD2
CDR3: CAWSSEGREGVEQFF

V: TRBV7-9
D: TRBD2
CDR3: CASSLVAGKNTGELFF

V: TRBV10-3
D: -
CDR3: CAIGTGTMNTEAFF

V: TRBV4-1
D: TRBD2
CDR3: CASSLQREGRNTGELFF

V: TRBV6-1
D: TRBD1
CDR3: CASSESGQGGYGYTF

V: TRBV6-1
D: TRBD1
CDR3: CASSEALWTGDQPQHF

V: TRBV29-1
D: TRBD1
CDR3: CSADRGDSGNTIYF

V: TRBV6-6
D: TRBD1
CDR3: CASSSRDRGQDTQYF

V: TRBV28
D: -
CDR3: CASREDLNTEAFF

V: TRBV18
D: TRBD1
CDR3: CASSPTGTGRHTEAFF

V: TRBV27
D: TRBD1
CDR3: CASTPRGSLQETQYF

V: TRBV5-5
D: TRBD2
CDR3: CASSLPLVLAGGSGELFF

V: TRBV2
D: TRBD2
CDR3: CASSRERGVNEQFF

V: TRBV5-1
D: TRBD2
CDR3: CASSYSGLAGGLDF

V: TRBV4-3
D: TRBD1
CDR3: CASSQQGANTQYF

V: TRBV9
D: -
CDR3: CASSGGQTNQPQHF

V: TRBV7-2
D: TRBD1
CDR3: CASSPGTGWNSPLHF

V: TRBV7-9
D: -
CDR3: CASSRAPGVSNEKLFF

V: TRBV5-1
D: -
CDR3: CASRQSTDTQYF

V: TRBV6-1
D: TRBD1
CDR3: CASSPTGALNQPQHF

V: TRBV27
D: -
CDR3: CASSPGVIGQETQYF

V: TRBV10-3
D: TRBD1
CDR3: CAISPGQIEETQYF

V: TRBV6-5
D: -
CDR3: CASSYSSDQPQHF

V: TRBV19
D: -
CDR3: CASSISTETGNTIYF

V: TRBV7-9
D: -
CDR3: CASSLGGGSASSSYEQYF

V: TRBV13
D: -
CDR3: CASSPFNYGYTF

V: TRBV7-8
D: -
CDR3: CASSLSTEAFF

V: TRBV5-1
D: -
CDR3: CASSLVPGNGYTF

V: TRBV2
D: TRBD1
CDR3: CASSPDRVETQYF

V: TRBV19
D: -
CDR3: CASSRLFRQDNQPQHF

V: TRBV19
D: TRBD1
CDR3: CASSIIWTGSTEAFF